This T cell receptor beta chain was identified in a study of OX40 agonist ivuxolimab in advanced cancers. Generated by immunoSEQ multiplex PCR, the TCRdb table keeps only in-frame clones and is missing some. This table has about 80,000 clones, 80% to 90% appearing once. V was trimmed by 4 bases and J by 12 bases, leaving 13 bases between them. Germline-derived CDR1 and CDR2 are SGHDN and FVKESK. The CDR3 has 11 amino acids. This clone has more than one count but fewer than ten. Its antigen is currently unknown. Study results and caveats: Also showing low normalized T-cell clonal expansion were some of the nonresponders.

Sequenced here: CD4+ or CD8+ T cells sorted from blood, sampled in a trial of the OX40 agonist ivuxolimab. This sequence was found in an adult with an advanced solid tumor such as melanoma, head and neck, liver or kidney cancer. V usage is TRBV14 and J usage is TRBJ2-7, with D perhaps matching TRBD1 (6 bases). The DNA for the CDR3 is TGTGCCAGCAGCCTAGGACAGCAAAGGTACTTC. This encodes CASSLGQQRYF.